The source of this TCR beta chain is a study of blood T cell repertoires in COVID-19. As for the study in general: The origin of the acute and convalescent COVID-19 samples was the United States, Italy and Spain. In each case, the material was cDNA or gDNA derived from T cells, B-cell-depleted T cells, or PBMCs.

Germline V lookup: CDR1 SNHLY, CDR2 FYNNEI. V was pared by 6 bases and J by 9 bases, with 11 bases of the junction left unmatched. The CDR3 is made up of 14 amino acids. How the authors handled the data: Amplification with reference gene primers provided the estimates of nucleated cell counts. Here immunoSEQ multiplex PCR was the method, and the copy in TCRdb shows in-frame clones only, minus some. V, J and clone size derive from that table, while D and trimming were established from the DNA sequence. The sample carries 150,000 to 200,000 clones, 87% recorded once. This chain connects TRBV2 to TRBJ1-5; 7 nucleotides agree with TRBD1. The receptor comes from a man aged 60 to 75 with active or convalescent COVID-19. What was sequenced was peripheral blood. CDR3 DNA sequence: TGTGCCAGCAGAGGGGACAGCGACTTTACGCCCCAGCATTTT. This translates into CASRGDSDFTPQHF. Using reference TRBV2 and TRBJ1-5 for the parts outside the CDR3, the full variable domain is EPEVTQTPSHQVTQMGQEVILRCVPISNHLYFYWYRQILGQKVEFLVSFYNNEISEKSEIFDDQFSVERPDGSNFTLKIRSTKLEDSAMYFCASRGDSDFTPQHFGDGTRLSIL.